This T cell receptor (beta chain) was observed in a study of T-cell memory formation after mild COVID-19 (dated by TCRdb to about 2021). Notes on the research overall: Most TCR sequence clusters were specific to one of the two donors. T-cell clones expanding and contracting after mild COVID-19 in a couple of donors were tracked by longitudinal TCRalpha and TCRbeta repertoire sequencing. Two young, previously healthy adult volunteers, one female and one male, were included in the cohort. Study-wide conclusions, independent of this receptor: Some responding clones were detected in pre-infection memory, suggesting pre-existing cross-reactive memory T cells joined the SARS-CoV-2 response. Contracting CD4+ clones turned up mainly in the CM and EM memory subsets, whereas EMRA was where CD8+ clones were enriched. Only a couple of mild cases were covered in the study, and larger cohorts including severe cases with pre-infection samples were considered necessary. Clones contracting from day 15 to 85 had balanced CD4/CD8 phenotypes, while a second wave expanding from day 15 to 37 was biased towards CD4+. SARS-CoV-2 specificity was not confirmed for the second-wave clones peaking on day 37.

This clonotype was picked up a small number of times. Its binding antigen is unknown. Base qualities are not provided; no much larger clone lies one nucleotide away. Trimming costs V 0 bases and J 2 bases, and their ends lie 8 bases apart. From a lookup of the germline V gene, CDR1 and CDR2 are SGDLS and YYNGEE. From the cysteine through the phenylalanine, the CDR3 covers 14 amino acids. Here the CDR3 DNA is all that survives: 42 bases in frame from base 1. PBMCs were isolated by Ficoll-Paque density gradient centrifugation. Sequencing was performed on an Illumina NovaSeq 6000. TCRalpha and TCRbeta cDNA libraries were built by 5'RACE with constant-segment primers, adding sample barcodes and unique molecular identifiers. RNA was extracted from every sample with Trizol reagent. Amplification of the libraries took two PCR steps, and the second step added a second sample barcode plus Illumina TruSeq adapters. Libraries were sequenced on an Illumina NovaSeq with 2 x 150 bp paired-end reads. The paper's processing steps were these. With migec v1.2.7, reads were demultiplexed and then collapsed into UMI-guided consensus sequences. Using mixcr v2.1.11, UMI consensuses were aligned to TRA and TRB V and J templates and then assembled into clonotypes. A clonotype was counted as expanded or contracted only if both edgeR and NoisET called the change significant, with noise models trained on biological replicates. edgeR calls used a false discovery rate-adjusted p below 0.01 and a log2 fold-change threshold of 1. As an exploratory analysis of dynamics, max-normalized trajectories of the 1000 most abundant clonotypes were examined by PCA with hierarchical clustering. Separately sequenced CD4+ and CD8+ repertoires were used to assign a CD4 or CD8 phenotype to each responding clone. TCRdb reanalyzed the raw reads on its own, using fastp at Q25 for trimming and MiXCR for clone calling, and kept in-frame beta chains. Every distinct CDR3 protein forms one entry, paired with its most common genes and DNA. The V and J calls were not made by the authors but by TCRdb's processing. This sample has about 350,000 distinct CDR3 sequences in its table, and about an eighth of those were observed once. The ten most abundant clones make up approximately 21% of the sample.

The chain is made from TRBV9 and TRBJ1-2, with the identity of the D gene unclear. Sample: PBMCs or a T cell subset sorted from them (not recorded which). This clonotype originated in a man aged 18 to 30 who had mild COVID-19 (a few samples of this study predate the infection). The sample titles of this study are shuffled in the database, so cell type and time point are left out; the donor was told from shared clones. The CDR3 protein is CASSVGDLNYGYTF. The DNA sequence is given as TGTGCCAGCAGCGTAGGCGACCTGAACTATGGCTACACCTTC.